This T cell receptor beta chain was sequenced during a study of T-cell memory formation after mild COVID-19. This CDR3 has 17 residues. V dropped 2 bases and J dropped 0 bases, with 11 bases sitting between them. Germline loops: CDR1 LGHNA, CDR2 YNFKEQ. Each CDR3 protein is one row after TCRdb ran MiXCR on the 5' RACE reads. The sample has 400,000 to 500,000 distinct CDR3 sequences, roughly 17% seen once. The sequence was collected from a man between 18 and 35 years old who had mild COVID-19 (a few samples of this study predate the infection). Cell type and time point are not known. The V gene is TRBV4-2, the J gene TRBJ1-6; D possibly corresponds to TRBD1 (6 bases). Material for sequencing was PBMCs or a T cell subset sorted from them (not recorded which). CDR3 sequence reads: CASSQSQGSSYNSPLHF. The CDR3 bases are TGTGCCAGCAGCCAAAGTCAGGGGAGCTCCTATAATTCACCCCTCCACTTT.